This TCR beta chain was captured in a study of beta chain features in type 1 diabetes. Findings and limits, study-wide: Individuals with type 1 diabetes displayed fewer insertions and more deletions at VDJ junctions. Within patients, naive, central memory and Treg TCRB repertoires seemed more similar than within healthy donors.

Concerning this clone itself: Its target is unknown.

V was cut by 7 bases and J by 0 bases, with 7 bases left in between. This CDR3 comprises 12 residues. The germline V gene encodes CDR1 SQVTM and CDR2 ANQGSEA. Reverse transcribing all isolated RNA meant expressed TCRB transcripts were sequenced. Average reads for naive, central memory and regulatory T cell samples were roughly 3.4 million. Sequencing used immunoSEQ multiplex PCR; TCRdb keeps in-frame clones, though not all of them. The data show 680,000 or so clones, around 15% seen once. The specimen was naive CD4+ T cells from blood. The rearrangement joins TRBV29-1 to TRBJ1-5; D is unresolved. The TCR sequence derives from a man aged 18-30 years in good health. In nucleotides, the CDR3 is TGCAGCGCTTTATATAGCAATCAGCCCCAGCATTTT. Its protein product is CSALYSNQPQHF.